This record concerns one T cell receptor (beta chain) sequence. The CDR3 covers 17 residues. The V and J ends lost 2 bases and 3 bases respectively, with 17 bases between them. Germline-derived CDR1 and CDR2 are SEHNR and FQNEAQ (reference sequence). This record comes from a study of blood T cell repertoires in COVID-19. Sequenced by immunoSEQ multiplex PCR; TCRdb stores in-frame clones only, minus some. The sample lists about 190,000 clones; less than 90% were seen once. V usage is TRBV7-9 and J usage is TRBJ2-4; D possibly corresponds to TRBD1 (6 bases). This TCR derives from a woman aged 40 to 55 with acute or convalescent COVID-19. Material: peripheral blood. The CDR3 DNA sequence: TGTGCCAGCAGCTTAAAGGTAGGGGGAGTGAGCAAAAACATTCAGTACTTC. This codes for CASSLKVGGVSKNIQYF.